One and the same sample provided the 24 T cell receptor beta chains below, sequenced in a study of cytomegalovirus exposure and HLA in healthy donors. Amplification used 60 Vbeta primers and 13 Jbeta primers. Measured with immunoSEQ multiplex PCR; TCRdb has only the in-frame clones, and not every one. The sample contains 140,000 to 150,000 clones, roughly 70% of which appear only once. What was sequenced was PBMCs. Receptors were obtained from a woman between 55 and 75 years old in good health and CMV-seropositive.

V and J are TRBV5-1 and TRBJ2-3, with D possibly matching TRBD2 (6 bases). Germline V gene sequence: CDR1 SGHRS, CDR2 YFSETQ. V was pared by 2 bases and J by 1 base, with 11 bases between. This CDR3 has 15 amino acids. CDR3 nucleotides: TGCGCCAGCAGCTTAGCCGGGAGTGGCACAGATACGCAGTATTTT. Protein: CASSLAGSGTDTQYF.

The chain links TRBV2 to TRBJ1-1; D is unresolved. V was shortened by 5 bases and J by 3 bases, with 16 bases between the two germline ends. Germline assignment: CDR1 SNHLY and CDR2 FYNNEI. This CDR3 contains 15 residues. Written as DNA, the CDR3 is TGTGCCAGCAGTCCCAAAGAGGGAAGGGACACTGAAGCTTTCTTT. It translates to CASSPKEGRDTEAFF.

This chain connects TRBV28 to TRBJ1-2; TRBD1 is a possible D gene (6 bases). Trimming pared 5 bases from V and 4 bases from J, leaving 14 bases between. The V gene's germline CDR1 is MDHEN and CDR2 SYDVKM. The CDR3 sequence is 14 residues long. For the CDR3, the DNA is TGTGCCAGCAGTAGTACAGGGAGCGGCTATGGCTACACCTTC. Its protein is CASSSTGSGYGYTF.

In nucleotides, the CDR3 is TGTGCCAGCAGTGAGCCCGGGACTCCCTACGAGCAGTACTTC. It codes for CASSEPGTPYEQYF. This rearrangement joins TRBV28 to TRBJ2-7; TRBD2 is a possible D gene (6 bases). V was trimmed by 5 bases and J by 2 bases, leaving 13 bases between them. The CDR3 consists of 14 residues. The V gene's germline CDR1 is MDHEN and CDR2 SYDVKM.

The chain is built from TRBV29-1 and TRBJ2-5; TRBD1 matches 7 bases. There are 15 residues in the CDR3. After removal of 7 bases from V and 5 bases from J, the junction contained 16 bases not matched to a gene. Per germline, CDR1 SQVTM and CDR2 ANQGSEA. CDR3 loop: CSASRGTDRGETQYF. CDR3 nucleotide sequence: TGCAGCGCATCGCGTGGGACAGATCGTGGGGAGACCCAGTACTTC.

The rearrangement joins TRBV10-3 to TRBJ2-7; a possible D gene is TRBD2 (6 bases). Germline V lookup: CDR1 ENHRY, CDR2 SYGVKD. Trimming pared 0 bases from V and 3 bases from J, leaving 9 bases between. The CDR3 has 14 amino acids. The CDR3 nucleotides read TGTGCCATCAGTGAGTCCACGCGGGGCTACGAGCAGTACTTC. The encoded protein is CAISESTRGYEQYF.

The chain links TRBV5-1 to TRBJ2-7; 8 bases fit TRBD1. J lost 5 bases, V lost 7 bases, and 11 bases had no gene match. This CDR3 is 14 amino acids long. Germline CDR1 SGHRS, CDR2 YFSETQ. This CDR3 reads CASFFGTGVHEQYF. Here the CDR3 DNA reads TGCGCCAGCTTCTTTGGGACAGGAGTCCACGAGCAGTACTTC.

The genes are TRBV6-5 and TRBJ2-7; TRBD2 matches at 12 bases. The V gene's germline CDR1 is MNHEY and CDR2 SVGAGI. The junction had 4 bases not matched to a gene; V was cut back by 6 bases and J by 4 bases. The CDR3 loop spans 14 amino acids. In nucleotides, the CDR3 is TGTGCCAGCAGCTCGACTAGCGGGAGTTACGAGCAGTACTTC. The encoded protein is CASSSTSGSYEQYF.

The genes are TRBV19 and TRBJ1-1; a weak D match, TRBD1 (5 bases). This CDR3 comprises 14 residues. Deletions cut 4 bases from V and 0 bases from J, with 9 bases between. From germline, CDR1 is LNHDA and CDR2 SQIVND (reference sequence). CDR3 protein: CASSKTAMNTEAFF. CDR3 nucleotides: TGTGCCAGTAGTAAGACAGCCATGAACACTGAAGCTTTCTTT.

This chain uses TRBV6-5 with TRBJ1-2; weak D call: TRBD1 (6 bases). Deletions cut 0 bases from V and 5 bases from J, with 16 bases between. The CDR3 has 16 amino acids. Germline CDR1 is MNHEY and CDR2 is SVGAGI. CDR3 amino acids: CASSYSQGRGPYGYTF. The DNA for the CDR3 is TGTGCCAGCAGTTACTCGCAGGGGCGAGGGCCTTATGGCTACACCTTC.

The chain joins TRBV28 to TRBJ1-1, with D perhaps matching TRBD1 (5 bases). Germline loops: CDR1 MDHEN, CDR2 SYDVKM. This CDR3 is 13 amino acids long. Trimming took off 5 bases at V and 6 bases at J, with 13 bases between the two ends. CDR3 in amino acids: CASSPPGLPEAFF. DNA of the CDR3: TGTGCCAGCAGTCCGCCGGGACTGCCTGAAGCTTTCTTT. The complete variable domain, with remaining parts taken from reference TRBV28 and TRBJ1-1, reads DVKVTQSSRYLVKRTGEKVFLECVQDMDHENMFWYRQDPGLGLRLIYFSYDVKMKEKGDIPEGYSVSREKKERFSLILESASTNQTSMYLCASSPPGLPEAFFGQGTRLTVV.

The chain carries TRBV10-1 and TRBJ1-1; 11 positions agree with TRBD1. This CDR3 is built from 15 residues. The junction had 2 bases not matched to a gene; V was cut back by 4 bases and J by 1 base. The V gene's germline CDR1 is WNHNN and CDR2 SYGVQD (reference sequence). The CDR3 DNA sequence: TGCGCCAGCAGTGGGACAGGGGGCCCGAACACTGAAGCTTTCTTT. It codes for CASSGTGGPNTEAFF.

V and J are TRBV29-1 and TRBJ1-4; maybe TRBD1 (5 bases). The CDR3 has 13 residues. The germline CDR1 and CDR2 sequences are SQVTM and ANQGSEA. V was shortened by 7 bases and J by 8 bases, with 17 bases between the two germline ends. The DNA for the CDR3 is TGCAGCGGCACGGGGGGGGTTGGAGAAAAACTGTTTTTT. Encoded protein: CSGTGGVGEKLFF.

CDR3 in DNA: TGTGCCAGCGGAGGCGGGAGGTTAAACAATGAGCAGTTCTTC. Translating gives CASGGGRLNNEQFF. The genes are TRBV2 and TRBJ2-1; TRBD2 matches at 8 bases. The CDR3 is 14 residues long. V lost 8 bases, J lost 5 bases, and 8 bases stayed unmatched. Germline V gives CDR1 SNHLY, CDR2 FYNNEI.

The chain has TRBV6-1 and TRBJ2-5; 9 bases match TRBD2. Germline trimming cut 7 bases from V and 1 base from J; bases unmatched to any gene: 4. This CDR3 spans 14 amino acids. CDR1 MNHNS and CDR2 SASEGT come from the germline V gene. CDR3 nucleotides: TGTGCCAGCACGCGGACTAGCGCCCAAGAGACCCAGTACTTC. Protein: CASTRTSAQETQYF.

This rearrangement joins TRBV15 to TRBJ2-7; 10 positions agree with TRBD2. Germline CDR1 is LNHNV and CDR2 is YYDKDF (reference sequence). The ends lost 1 base at V and 5 bases at J; junction bases unmatched: 5. The CDR3 has 15 residues. CDR3 region: CATSRVRLAGHEQYF. CDR3 DNA: TGTGCCACCAGCAGAGTTAGACTAGCGGGCCACGAGCAGTACTTC. Full variable domain (rest looked up from reference TRBV15 and TRBJ2-7): DAMVIQNPRYQVTQFGKPVTLSCSQTLNHNVMYWYQQKSSQAPKLLFHYYDKDFNNEADTPDNFQSRRPNTSFCFLDIRSPGLGDTAMYLCATSRVRLAGHEQYFGPGTRLTVT.

This clone has a handful of counts. The chain employs TRBV28 and TRBJ1-4; TRBD1 matches at 9 bases. V gave up 5 bases and J gave up 0 bases; unmatched junction bases: 4. Germline CDR1 MDHEN, CDR2 SYDVKM. The CDR3 totals 16 residues. The CDR3 spells CASSPQGASTNEKLFF. CDR3 coding DNA: TGTGCCAGCAGTCCACAGGGGGCGTCAACTAATGAAAAACTGTTTTTT.

V usage is TRBV5-1 and J usage is TRBJ2-5; 8 bases line up with TRBD1. Matching the DNA end better, TRBJ2-7 makes the J call doubtful. This CDR3 spans 15 amino acids. Germline lookup yields CDR1 SGHRS and CDR2 YFSETQ. CDR3 residues: CASSLAGGISYEQYF. In nucleotides, the CDR3 is TGCGCCAGCAGCTTAGCAGGGGGCATTAGCTACGAGCAGTACTTC.

The table lists this clone with a few counts. The J gene is TRBJ2-1, the V gene TRBV13; weak D call: TRBD2 (7 bases). Per the germline V gene, CDR1 is PRHDT and CDR2 is FYEKMQ (reference sequence). V dropped 3 bases and J dropped 8 bases, with 17 bases sitting between them. The CDR3 length is 15 residues. The CDR3 region is CASSLGGGSNYEQFF. The CDR3 DNA sequence: TGTGCCAGCAGCTTGGGAGGGGGTAGCAACTATGAGCAGTTCTTC.

The chain joins TRBV2 to TRBJ2-6, with 12 positions matching TRBD1. The junction had 6 bases not matched to a gene; V was cut back by 3 bases and J by 0 bases. This CDR3 comprises 19 residues. CDR1 is SNHLY, CDR2 FYNNEI, per germline. CDR3 bases: TGTGCCAGCAGTGACCCCCGGGACAGGGGGCTCTCTGGGGCCAACGTCCTGACTTTC. Translated, it gives CASSDPRDRGLSGANVLTF.

J is TRBJ1-1 and V is TRBV29-1, with 10 bases that match TRBD1. The CDR3 length is 15 residues. Germline values: CDR1 SQVTM, CDR2 ANQGSEA. V lost 8 bases and J lost 5; bases outside the gene matches: 14. This CDR3 reads CSHLRGQGIATEAFF. CDR3 DNA sequence: TGCAGCCATCTTCGGGGACAGGGGATTGCTACTGAAGCTTTCTTT.

The chain carries TRBV19 and TRBJ1-1; D is perhaps TRBD1 (6 bases). The CDR3 consists of 14 residues. V was clipped by 5 bases and J by 1 base, with 11 bases between them. Germline CDR1 is LNHDA and CDR2 is SQIVND (reference sequence). CDR3 DNA sequence: TGTGCCAGTAGTTACAGGGAGGGGAACACTGAAGCTTTCTTT. Translation gives CASSYREGNTEAFF.

This chain joins TRBV11-2 and TRBJ2-7; tentatively, D is TRBD1 (6 bases). The CDR3 loop spans 15 amino acids. CDR1 is SGHAT and CDR2 is FQNNGV in the germline V gene. Between the trimmed V and J ends, which lost 3 bases and 3 bases, there was a span of 15 bases. DNA of the CDR3: TGTGCCAGCAGCTTGATTTCGGACAGTTACTACGAGCAGTACTTC. Translation gives CASSLISDSYYEQYF.

This clone was found a few times. V and J are TRBV2 and TRBJ1-2; D is undetermined. Trimming left V 2 bases short and J 1 base short, with 8 bases between. The CDR3 is 14 amino acids. Germline CDR1 and CDR2: SNHLY and FYNNEI. CDR3 region: CASSELASNYGYTF. The CDR3 nucleotides read TGTGCCAGCAGTGAATTAGCCAGTAACTATGGCTACACCTTC.